These T cell receptor beta chains were read from a single sample in a study of tumor T cells in aggressive B-cell lymphoma. Only in-frame clones appear in the TCRdb table, and some are missing; sequencing was by immunoSEQ multiplex PCR. Counted here are about 7,600 clones, more than 75% occurring once; the ten biggest clones make up more than 2.5%. The sequenced sample consisted of tumor tissue. The receptors were gathered from an adult with diffuse large B cell lymphoma. Both conserved end residues are part of each CDR3. A D gene is named only where the DNA matches it firmly. Only part of the rows carry a size: once, few, many, or a class if the clone is expanded.

clone_size | cdr3_length | d_call | j_call | v_call | cdr3_aa | cdr3_nt
NA | 15 | TRBD1 | TRBJ1-5 | TRBV25-1 | CASSGNRGPGQPQHF | TGTGCCAGCAGTGGTAACAGGGGACCGGGCCAGCCCCAGCATTTT
NA | 22 | TRBD2 | TRBJ2-3 | TRBV10-3 | CAISESQVASGGEYRSTDTQYF | TGTGCCATCAGTGAGTCGCAGGTCGCTAGCGGGGGGGAATATCGAAGCACAGATACGCAGTATTTT
NA | 15 | TRBD1 | TRBJ1-5 | TRBV6-1 | CASSEWDSSNQPQHF | TGTGCCAGCAGTGAATGGGACAGTAGCAATCAGCCCCAGCATTTT
NA | 15 | NA | TRBJ1-6 | TRBV9 | CASSVQGSDNSPLHF | TGTGCCAGCAGCGTACAGGGTTCTGATAATTCACCCCTCCACTTT
NA | 20 | NA | TRBJ1-1 | TRBV21-1 | CASSKALLGQGCCMNTEAFF | TGTGCCAGCAGCAAAGCGCTTTTGGGACAGGGGTGTTGCATGAACACTGAAGCTTTCTTT
once | 14 | NA | TRBJ2-1 | TRBV11-1 | CASSSRGSYNEQFF | TGTGCCAGCAGCTCGCGGGGCTCCTACAATGAGCAGTTCTTC
NA | 15 | TRBD2 | TRBJ2-1 | TRBV6-6 | CASTNRGSGSDEQFF | TGTGCCAGCACCAACCGGGGTAGCGGGAGTGATGAGCAGTTCTTC
NA | 13 | TRBD1 | TRBJ1-1 | TRBV4-1 | CASSHGQGVLAFF | TGCGCCAGCAGCCACGGGCAGGGGGTCCTAGCTTTCTTT
NA | 14 | NA | TRBJ2-1 | TRBV5-4 | CASSLRDSYNEQFF | TGTGCCAGCAGCTTGCGCGACAGCTACAATGAGCAGTTCTTC
NA | 18 | TRBD1 | TRBJ2-1 | TRBV7-2 | CASSLEGQGEIFYNEQFF | TGTGCCAGCAGCTTAGAGGGACAGGGGGAGATTTTCTACAATGAGCAGTTCTTC
NA | 14 | NA | TRBJ1-1 | TRBV15 | CATSRVGKNTEAFF | TGTGCCACCAGCAGAGTGGGCAAGAACACTGAAGCTTTCTTT
NA | 16 | TRBD2 | TRBJ2-2 | TRBV4-3 | CASSQVAGINTGELFF | TGCGCCAGCAGCCAGGTAGCGGGAATCAACACCGGGGAGCTGTTTTTT
NA | 15 | NA | TRBJ2-7 | TRBV4-1 | CASSQEFGGYYEQYF | TGCGCCAGCAGCCAAGAGTTTGGAGGGTACTACGAGCAGTACTTC
NA | 10 | NA | TRBJ2-5 | TRBV7-9 | CASSSGTQYF | TGTGCCAGCAGCTCCGGGACCCAGTACTTC
NA | 15 | TRBD1 | TRBJ2-5 | TRBV7-9 | CASSPGTGGEETQYF | TGTGCCAGCAGCCCCGGGACAGGGGGCGAGGAGACCCAGTACTTC
NA | 13 | NA | TRBJ2-7 | TRBV4-1 | CASSQTQGYKQYF | TGCGCCAGCAGCCAAACCCAGGGGTACAAGCAGTACTTC
NA | 15 | NA | TRBJ1-1 | TRBV6-1 | CASNLWEGSQAEAFF | TGTGCCAGCAACTTATGGGAGGGATCTCAGGCTGAAGCTTTCTTT
NA | 14 | TRBD2 | TRBJ2-1 | TRBV7-9 | CASSLVRGDNEQFF | TGTGCCAGCAGCTTAGTGCGGGGGGACAATGAGCAGTTCTTC
NA | 13 | NA | TRBJ1-1 | TRBV5-4 | CASSLTPNTEAFF | TGTGCCAGCAGCCTTACACCGAACACTGAAGCTTTCTTT
NA | 15 | TRBD1 | TRBJ2-7 | TRBV5-4 | CASSFDRGYLYKQYF | TGTGCCAGCAGCTTCGACAGGGGGTATCTCTACAAGCAGTACTTC
few | 15 | TRBD2 | TRBJ2-1 | TRBV7-3 | CASSLTGTSVNEQFF | TGTGCCAGCAGCTTAACCGGGACTAGCGTCAATGAGCAGTTCTTC
NA | 15 | NA | TRBJ1-1 | TRBV5-1 | CASSFWDNKNTEAFF | TGCGCCAGCAGCTTCTGGGACAACAAGAACACTGAAGCTTTCTTT
few | 14 | TRBD2 | TRBJ2-7 | TRBV15 | CATSRGLATYEQYF | TGTGCCACCAGCAGAGGACTAGCCACCTACGAGCAGTACTTC
NA | 13 | NA | TRBJ2-7 | TRBV25-1 | CASRATAVDEQYF | TGTGCCAGCAGAGCCACGGCGGTCGACGAGCAGTACTTC
NA | 15 | TRBD1 | TRBJ2-2 | TRBV27 | CASRDTTGYGGELFF | TGTGCCAGCAGGGATACGACAGGGTACGGCGGGGAGCTGTTTTTT
NA | 13 | NA | TRBJ1-1 | TRBV27 | CASSRTAITEAFF | TGTGCCAGCTCACGGACAGCCATCACTGAAGCTTTCTTT
NA | 14 | NA | TRBJ1-4 | TRBV13 | CASSLSGIGEKLFF | TGTGCCAGCAGCTTATCAGGGATAGGAGAAAAACTGTTTTTT
NA | 15 | TRBD1 | TRBJ1-1 | TRBV28 | CASSFAQGGVTEAFF | TGTGCCAGCAGTTTCGCCCAGGGGGGTGTCACTGAAGCTTTCTTT
NA | 16 | TRBD1 | TRBJ1-4 | TRBV7-3 | CASSLTGTGENEKLFF | TGTGCCAGCAGCTTAACGGGGACAGGGGAAAATGAAAAACTGTTTTTT
NA | 13 | TRBD1 | TRBJ2-7 | TRBV10-3 | CAIKPGTDYEQYF | TGTGCCATCAAACCTGGGACAGACTACGAGCAGTACTTC
NA | 12 | NA | TRBJ1-1 | TRBV28 | CASSFVGGEAFF | TGTGCCAGCAGTTTTGTGGGAGGTGAAGCTTTCTTT
NA | 16 | TRBD1 | TRBJ1-6 | TRBV5-6 | CASSYGTGGSSSPLHF | TGTGCCAGCAGCTATGGGACAGGGGGCTCTAGTTCACCCCTCCACTTT